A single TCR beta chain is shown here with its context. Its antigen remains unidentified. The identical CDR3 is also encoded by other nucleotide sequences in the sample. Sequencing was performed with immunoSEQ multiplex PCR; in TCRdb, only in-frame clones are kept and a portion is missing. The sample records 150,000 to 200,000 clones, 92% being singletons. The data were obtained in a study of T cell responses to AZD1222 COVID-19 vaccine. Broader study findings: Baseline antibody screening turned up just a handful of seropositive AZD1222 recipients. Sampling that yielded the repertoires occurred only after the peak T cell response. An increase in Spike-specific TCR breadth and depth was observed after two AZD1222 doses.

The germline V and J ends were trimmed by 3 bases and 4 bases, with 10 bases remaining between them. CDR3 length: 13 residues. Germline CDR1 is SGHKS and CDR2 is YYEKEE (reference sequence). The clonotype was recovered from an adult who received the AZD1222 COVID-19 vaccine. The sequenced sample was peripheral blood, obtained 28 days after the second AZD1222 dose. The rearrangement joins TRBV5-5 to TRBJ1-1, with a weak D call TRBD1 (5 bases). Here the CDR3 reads CASSSQGSTEAFF. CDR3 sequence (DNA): TGTGCCAGCAGCTCCCAGGGTTCCACTGAAGCTTTCTTT.